The 22 T cell receptor beta chains below all came from one sample that was sequenced in a study of human T cells and chemical hapten exposure. Regarding time point: healthy volunteer bleed at 2 weeks. Whole blood that had not been fractionated was the source of extracted total RNA. Via MiXCR, TCRdb re-called the RACE reads, giving one row per CDR3 protein. This sample has 130,000 or so distinct CDR3 sequences, with approximately 9.5% found just once. The material sequenced was whole blood. The receptors were sampled from a male donor in good health. Some clones in this sample may be carry-over from other donors' samples.

This chain uses TRBV27 with TRBJ1-5, with no clear D. Germline-derived CDR1 and CDR2 are MNHEY and SMNVEV (reference sequence). V shed 3 bases and J shed 4 bases, with 7 bases lying between them. The CDR3 loop spans 13 amino acids. CDR3 DNA: TGTGCCAGCAGTTTTTTAGAAAATCAGCCCCAGCATTTT. Its translation is CASSFLENQPQHF.

The chain employs TRBV3-1 and TRBJ2-1; D possibly matches TRBD1 or TRBD2 (5 bases each). Trimming cost V 1 base and J 3 bases, with 13 bases left between them. Germline CDR1 LGHDT, CDR2 YNNKEL (reference sequence). This CDR3 contains 16 residues. The CDR3 sequence is CASSQATGPFYNEQFF. The CDR3 nucleotides are TGTGCCAGCAGCCAAGCCACGGGGCCCTTCTACAATGAGCAGTTCTTC.

This clonotype came up many times. The rearrangement links TRBV7-9 to TRBJ2-1, with TRBD2 matching over 11 bases. Germline CDR1 SEHNR, CDR2 FQNEAQ (reference sequence). Unmatched junction bases numbered 12, after V lost 4 bases and J lost 7 bases. The CDR3 has 17 residues. CDR3 residues: CASSSYPTSGRRNEQFF. CDR3 DNA: TGTGCCAGCAGCTCATACCCCACTAGCGGGAGAAGGAATGAGCAGTTCTTC.

The chain couples TRBV5-6 to TRBJ2-3, with a weak D call TRBD2 (5 bases). Germline CDR1 is SGHDT and CDR2 is YYEEEE. The V and J ends lost 4 bases and 3 bases respectively, with 18 bases between them. The CDR3 is made up of 16 amino acids. CDR3 sequence reads: CASSIFPVRETDTQYF. Here the CDR3 DNA reads TGTGCCAGCAGCATTTTTCCGGTACGGGAAACAGATACGCAGTATTTT.

This clonotype was detected only a few times. V gene TRBV7-9 combines with J gene TRBJ2-7; D call uncertain. Germline V lookup: CDR1 SEHNR, CDR2 FQNEAQ (reference sequence). The CDR3 covers 14 residues. V was trimmed by 1 base and J by 4 bases, leaving 11 bases between them. The CDR3 protein is CASSLGGNGYEQYF. DNA of the CDR3: TGTGCCAGCAGCTTAGGTGGGAACGGTTACGAGCAGTACTTC.

This clonotype has a handful of counts. The chain combines TRBV5-1 with TRBJ2-5; 12 bases line up with TRBD2. With 6 bases clipped from V and 4 bases from J, the junction kept 13 bases outside the gene matches. Germline V CDR1 and CDR2: SGHRS, YFSETQ. The CDR3 loop spans 17 amino acids. As DNA, the CDR3 is TGCGCCAGCACCCCCGTGACTAGCGGGAGCGTCAGAGAGACCCAGTACTTC. Encoded protein: CASTPVTSGSVRETQYF.

The J gene is TRBJ1-2, the V gene TRBV9; D is possibly TRBD1 (5 bases). Trimming removed 0 bases from V and 3 bases from J, with 15 bases in between. Germline CDR1 reads SGDLS; CDR2 reads YYNGEE. CDR3 length: 16 residues. This CDR3 is CASSVAGGAQDYGYTF. The CDR3 DNA sequence: TGTGCCAGCAGCGTAGCTGGAGGGGCGCAGGACTATGGCTACACCTTC.

The rearrangement uses TRBV5-1 and TRBJ2-1; 7 bases map to TRBD1. This CDR3 has 16 residues. Germline V gene sequence: CDR1 SGHRS, CDR2 YFSETQ. The V segment lost 4 bases and the J segment 0 bases; nucleotides outside the gene matches: 7. The chain's CDR3 is CASSVGTGASYNEQFF. CDR3 nucleotides: TGCGCCAGCAGCGTGGGCACAGGGGCCTCCTACAATGAGCAGTTCTTC.

A few counts support this clonotype. The chain employs TRBV15 and TRBJ1-5, with TRBD1 matching 7 bases. Germline V CDR1 and CDR2: LNHNV, YYDKDF (reference sequence). Trimming cost V 0 bases and J 10 bases; bases outside gene matches: 9. This CDR3 is built from 15 residues. The CDR3 DNA is TGTGCCACCAGCAGAGATACAGGGGACGTCACCCCCCAGCATTTT. Translation gives CATSRDTGDVTPQHF.

The chain links TRBV10-3 to TRBJ2-3, with 8 bases fitting TRBD2. Germline V gene data show CDR1 as ENHRY and CDR2 as SYGVKD. The CDR3 runs to 16 residues. V was clipped by 2 bases and J by 4 bases; unmatched bases: 8. This chain's CDR3 is CAISERSGREADTQYF. The DNA of the CDR3 is TGTGCCATCAGTGAGAGAAGCGGGAGAGAGGCAGATACGCAGTATTTT.

This clonotype was counted a few times. The chain recombines TRBV11-2 with TRBJ2-3; 8 nucleotides align to TRBD2. Germline CDR1 and CDR2: SGHAT and FQNNGV. The CDR3 loop spans 15 amino acids. Trimming at V came to 3 bases and at J to 4 bases, leaving 6 bases not matched to a gene. The DNA of the CDR3 is TGTGCCAGCAGCTTGGGACTAGTTGACGCAGATACGCAGTATTTT. Encoded protein: CASSLGLVDADTQYF.

Only a few counts were recorded for this clonotype. The V gene is TRBV29-1, the J gene TRBJ2-7; D not certain. This CDR3 is built from 13 residues. Germline CDR1 SQVTM, CDR2 ANQGSEA. The V end was cut by 0 bases, the J end by 0 bases, with 6 bases between. This CDR3 reads CSVEDLGSYEQYF. CDR3 nucleotides: TGCAGCGTTGAAGATCTTGGCTCCTACGAGCAGTACTTC.

In this sample, this clonotype turned up a few times. V and J are TRBV2 and TRBJ2-7; 8 bases agree with TRBD1. This CDR3 region has 13 residues. J gave up 3 bases and V 9 bases, and 7 bases lay outside the gene matches. Germline V gene data show CDR1 as SNHLY and CDR2 as FYNNEI. The CDR3 DNA sequence: TGTGCCAGTTACGGACAGGGCGGCTACGAGCAGTACTTC. Translated: CASYGQGGYEQYF.

There are a few counts of this clonotype. The chain combines TRBV19 with TRBJ2-7; TRBD2 matches at 14 bases. CDR3 length: 20 residues. V lost 5 bases to trimming and J lost 0 bases; unmatched junction nucleotides: 15. The germline CDR1 and CDR2 sequences are LNHDA and SQIVND (reference sequence). CDR3 sequence reads: CASSPLGRTSGRQSSYEQYF. The DNA for the CDR3 is TGTGCCAGTAGTCCACTCGGCCGGACTAGCGGGAGGCAGAGCTCCTACGAGCAGTACTTC.

This clonotype was recorded many times. J is TRBJ1-6 and V is TRBV12-3 or TRBV12-4, with 8 bases that match TRBD1. V lost 5 bases and J lost 0; bases outside the gene matches: 12. The CDR3 is 19 amino acids. CDR3 loop: CASSPSPDRGGSYNSPLHF. The CDR3 nucleotides are TGTGCCAGCAGTCCCAGCCCCGACAGGGGAGGCTCCTATAATTCACCCCTCCACTTT.

The chain employs TRBV5-1 and TRBJ2-1; 12 positions match TRBD1. Per germline, CDR1 SGHRS and CDR2 YFSETQ. Trimming at V came to 4 bases and at J to 7 bases, leaving 6 bases not matched to a gene. CDR3 size: 15 residues. For the CDR3, the DNA is TGCGCCAGCAGCACGCCGGGACAGGGGGCAAATGAGCAGTTCTTC. This codes for CASSTPGQGANEQFF.

This chain connects TRBV18 to TRBJ2-7; TRBD1 matches 9 bases. The length of the CDR3 is 15 residues. V lost 8 bases to trimming and J lost 5 bases; unmatched junction nucleotides: 13. Germline CDR1 is KGHSH and CDR2 is LQKENI. CDR3: CASTDRDREKNEQYF. In DNA form, the CDR3 reads TGTGCCAGCACCGACCGGGACAGGGAGAAGAACGAGCAGTACTTC.

This clonotype came up a few times. The chain has TRBV2 and TRBJ1-4; 10 bases align to TRBD1. CDR1 and CDR2 (germline): SNHLY, FYNNEI. The junction had 13 bases not matched to a gene; V was cut back by 1 base and J by 8 bases. This CDR3 comprises 18 residues. CDR3 nucleotides: TGTGCCAGCAGTGAAGGCCCCGGGACAGGGGTCTTAGGCGAAAAACTGTTTTTT. Protein: CASSEGPGTGVLGEKLFF.

The J gene is TRBJ2-1, the V gene TRBV12-3 or TRBV12-4; D not resolved. The CDR3 extends over 17 amino acids. Trimming pared 7 bases from V and 9 bases from J, leaving 28 bases between. CDR3: CASTTPAARQTIGEQFF. CDR3 bases: TGTGCCAGCACCACTCCCGCGGCCAGGCAAACAATCGGTGAGCAGTTCTTC.

The chain has TRBV6-2 or TRBV6-3 and TRBJ1-6, with D maybe TRBD1 (6 bases). The germline V gene has CDR1 MNHEY and CDR2 SVGEGT. The CDR3 runs 13 residues. Trimming removed 2 bases from V and 10 bases from J, with 9 bases in between. CDR3 nucleotides: TGTGCCAGCAGTTACGGGGGCGGGTCACCCCTCCACTTT. This encodes CASSYGGGSPLHF.

This clonotype occurred a few times. The chain links TRBV6-1 to TRBJ1-6, with D perhaps matching TRBD1 (6 bases). The CDR3 is 18 amino acids. With 0 bases removed from V and 4 bases from J, the gap between germline ends came to 16 bases. Germline V gene data show CDR1 as MNHNS and CDR2 as SASEGT. The CDR3 DNA sequence: TGTGCCAGCAGTGAAGCCGACAGGCCGAACATATATAATTCACCCCTCCACTTT. It specifies CASSEADRPNIYNSPLHF.

In its sample, this clonotype was seen many times. The chain employs TRBV10-3 and TRBJ2-2; no clear D. The CDR3 length is 13 residues. The germline CDR1 and CDR2 sequences are ENHRY and SYGVKD. With 2 bases removed from V and 2 bases from J, the gap between germline ends came to 3 bases. CDR3 sequence: CAISESNTGELFF. CDR3 nucleotides: TGTGCCATCAGTGAGAGCAACACCGGGGAGCTGTTTTTT.